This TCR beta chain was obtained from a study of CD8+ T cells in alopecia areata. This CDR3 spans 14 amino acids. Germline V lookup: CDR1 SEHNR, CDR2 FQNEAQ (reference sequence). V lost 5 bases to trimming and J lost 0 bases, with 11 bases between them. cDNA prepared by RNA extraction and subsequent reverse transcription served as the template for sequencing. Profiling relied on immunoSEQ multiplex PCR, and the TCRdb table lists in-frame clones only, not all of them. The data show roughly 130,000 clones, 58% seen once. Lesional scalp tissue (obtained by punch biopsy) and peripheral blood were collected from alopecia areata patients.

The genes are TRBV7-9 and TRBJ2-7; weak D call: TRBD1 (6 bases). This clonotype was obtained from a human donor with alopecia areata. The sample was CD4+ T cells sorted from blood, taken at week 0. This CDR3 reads CASSQRTVSYEQYF. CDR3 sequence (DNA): TGTGCCAGCAGCCAGAGGACAGTCTCCTACGAGCAGTACTTC.